This T cell receptor (beta chain) was captured in a study of shared clonotypes between healthy human individuals. General study points: Only a few donors were included, so the genetic and exposure-history diversity represented was limited.

The CDR3 loop spans 14 amino acids. V was shortened by 0 bases and J by 0 bases, with 6 bases between the two germline ends. Germline CDR1 is SGHAT and CDR2 is FQNNGV. Concerning this clone itself: What it binds is not known. Other DNA variants within this sample encode the same CDR3.

Genomic DNA belonging to each subset was distributed in equal measure over several immunoSEQ plates. Profiled with immunoSEQ multiplex PCR; TCRdb holds only in-frame clones, not every one. The sample gives about 2.4 million clones, 93% of which show up once; around 0.4% is in the top ten. The sample was naive CD4+ T cells from PBMCs. Subset noted: CD45RA+ positively selected. The J gene is TRBJ2-7, the V gene TRBV11-2; D gene ambiguous. This sequence was found in a man between 18 and 35 years old in good health. Some clones in this sample may be carry-over from other donors' samples. The CDR3 DNA reads TGTGCCAGCAGCTTAGATCCAAGCTCCTACGAGCAGTACTTC. This sequence encodes CASSLDPSSYEQYF.